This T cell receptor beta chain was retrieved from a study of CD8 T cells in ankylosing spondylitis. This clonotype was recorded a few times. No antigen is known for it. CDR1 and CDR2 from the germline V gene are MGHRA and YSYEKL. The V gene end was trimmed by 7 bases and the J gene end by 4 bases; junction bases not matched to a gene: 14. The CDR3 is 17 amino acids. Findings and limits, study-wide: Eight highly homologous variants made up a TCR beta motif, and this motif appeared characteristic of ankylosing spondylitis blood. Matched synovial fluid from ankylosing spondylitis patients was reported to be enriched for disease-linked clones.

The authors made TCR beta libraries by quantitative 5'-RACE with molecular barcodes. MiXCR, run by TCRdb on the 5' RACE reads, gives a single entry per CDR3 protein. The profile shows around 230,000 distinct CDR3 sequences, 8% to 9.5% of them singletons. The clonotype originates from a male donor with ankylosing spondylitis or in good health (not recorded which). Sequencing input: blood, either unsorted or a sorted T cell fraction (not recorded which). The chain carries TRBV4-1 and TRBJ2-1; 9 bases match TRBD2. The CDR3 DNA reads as TGCGCCAGCAAGGTGGAACCGGGACTAGCCTTTTACAATGAGCAGTTCTTC. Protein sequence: CASKVEPGLAFYNEQFF.